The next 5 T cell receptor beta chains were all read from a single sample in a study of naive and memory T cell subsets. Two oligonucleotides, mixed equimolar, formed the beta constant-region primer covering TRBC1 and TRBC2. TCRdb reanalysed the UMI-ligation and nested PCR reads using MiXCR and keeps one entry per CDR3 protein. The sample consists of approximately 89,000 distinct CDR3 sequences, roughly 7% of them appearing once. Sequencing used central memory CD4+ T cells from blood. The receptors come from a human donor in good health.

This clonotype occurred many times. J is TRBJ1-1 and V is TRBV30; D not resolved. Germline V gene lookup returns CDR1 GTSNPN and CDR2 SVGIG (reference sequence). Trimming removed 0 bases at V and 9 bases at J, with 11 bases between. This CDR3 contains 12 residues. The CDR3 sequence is CAWSVDGVKAFF. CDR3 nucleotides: TGTGCCTGGAGTGTGGACGGGGTAAAAGCTTTCTTT.

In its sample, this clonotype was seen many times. The CDR3 sequence: CASSLVSPAGVVSDYNEQFF. The CDR3 bases are TGCGCCAGCAGCTTGGTGTCCCCGGCAGGGGTAGTGAGTGACTACAATGAGCAGTTCTTC. The V gene is TRBV5-1, the J gene TRBJ2-1; weak D call: TRBD1 (6 bases). Germline CDR1 SGHRS, CDR2 YFSETQ. Trimming removed 0 bases at V and 3 bases at J, with 25 bases between. The CDR3 is made up of 20 amino acids.

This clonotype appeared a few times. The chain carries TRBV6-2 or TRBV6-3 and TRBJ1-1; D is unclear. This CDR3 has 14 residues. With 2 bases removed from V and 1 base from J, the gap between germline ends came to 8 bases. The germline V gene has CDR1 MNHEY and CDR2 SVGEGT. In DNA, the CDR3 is TGTGCCAGCAGTTACGCTGACTGGAACACTGAAGCTTTCTTT. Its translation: CASSYADWNTEAFF.

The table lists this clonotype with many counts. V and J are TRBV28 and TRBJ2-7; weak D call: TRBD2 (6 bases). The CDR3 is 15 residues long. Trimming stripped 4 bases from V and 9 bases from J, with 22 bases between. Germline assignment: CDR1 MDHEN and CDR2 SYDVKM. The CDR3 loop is CASSSYSSGRIGQYF. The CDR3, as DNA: TGTGCCAGCAGTTCCTACAGTTCGGGGAGGATCGGGCAGTACTTC.

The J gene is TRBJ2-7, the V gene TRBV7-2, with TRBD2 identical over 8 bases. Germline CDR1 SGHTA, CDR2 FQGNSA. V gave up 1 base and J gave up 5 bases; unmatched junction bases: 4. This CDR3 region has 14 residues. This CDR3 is CASSLGGRSNEQYF. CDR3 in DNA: TGTGCCAGCAGCTTAGGCGGGAGGTCGAACGAGCAGTACTTC. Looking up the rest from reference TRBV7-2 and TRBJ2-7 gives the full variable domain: GAGVSQSPSNKVTEKGKDVELRCDPISGHTALYWYRQSLGQGLEFLIYFQGNSAPDKSGLPSDRFSAERTGGSVSTLTIQRTQQEDSAVYLCASSLGGRSNEQYFGPGTRLTVT.